This T cell receptor beta chain was documented in a study of cytomegalovirus exposure and HLA in healthy donors. Findings and caveats of the study: Sequences of the TCR beta chain were said to predict the HLA-A and HLA-B alleles of most subjects accurately. Many donors shared some public TCRs, even though most TCR sequences were rare.

Primers: 60 Vbeta forward and 13 Jbeta reverse. The method was immunoSEQ multiplex PCR; TCRdb's version includes in-frame clones alone and lacks a portion of them. The table includes about 90,000 clones, around 71% detected once. Whereas donors were nominally healthy upon sampling, unrecorded immune exposures were probable. Germline lookup yields CDR1 MDHEN and CDR2 SYDVKM. This CDR3 is 14 amino acids long. Trimming shortened V by 1 base and J by 3 bases, and 10 bases separated the two germline ends. This clone was counted a few times. Its cognate antigen is unknown. This TCR was sampled from a man aged 25-40 years in good health and CMV-seronegative. Material for sequencing was PBMCs. This rearrangement joins TRBV28 to TRBJ2-7; weak D call: TRBD1 (5 bases). The CDR3 region has the DNA TGTGCCAGCAGTTTATTTAAGGGGAACTACGAGCAGTACTTC. Its protein product is CASSLFKGNYEQYF.